Shown below are 29 T cell receptor beta chains from a single sample sequenced in a study of OX40 agonist ivuxolimab in advanced cancers. Profiled with immunoSEQ multiplex PCR; TCRdb holds only in-frame clones, not every one. This table has around 72,000 clones, 86% appearing once. This specimen consisted of CD4+ or CD8+ T cells sorted from blood, obtained in a trial of the OX40 agonist ivuxolimab. The receptors were sampled from an adult with an advanced solid tumor such as melanoma, head and neck, liver or kidney cancer.

The chain joins TRBV2 to TRBJ1-2, with 7 bases aligning to TRBD1. J was trimmed by 3 bases and V by 8 bases; bases with no gene match: 12. This CDR3 region has 15 residues. Germline V gives CDR1 SNHLY, CDR2 FYNNEI. Here the CDR3 reads CASGKEWTGDYGYTF. DNA for the CDR3: TGTGCCAGCGGAAAAGAATGGACAGGCGACTATGGCTACACCTTC.

This clone was recorded once. The chain couples TRBV27 to TRBJ1-3, with D perhaps matching TRBD1 (6 bases). Germline assignment: CDR1 MNHEY and CDR2 SMNVEV (reference sequence). Trimming took 4 bases from V and 4 from J, leaving 17 bases between them. This CDR3 is built from 16 residues. The CDR3 bases are TGTGCCAGCAGTTCAACGACAGGATCGTGGGGAAACACCATATATTTT. Protein product: CASSSTTGSWGNTIYF.

The rearrangement joins TRBV9 to TRBJ1-5; D remains unclear. CDR1 SGDLS and CDR2 YYNGEE come from the germline V gene. The ends were cut back, 2 bases at V and 6 bases at J, with 15 bases in the middle. This CDR3 is built from 15 residues. CDR3 protein: CASSVFPGVAQPQHF. The DNA of the CDR3 is TGTGCCAGCAGCGTCTTTCCCGGGGTTGCTCAGCCCCAGCATTTT.

CDR3 nucleotides: TGTGCCAGCAGCTTGGGGCGGAACTATGGCTACACCTTC. Translating gives CASSLGRNYGYTF. The chain links TRBV7-3 to TRBJ1-2; perhaps TRBD1 as D (5 bases). V lost 3 bases, J lost 2 bases, and 7 bases lay in between. This CDR3 spans 13 amino acids. Germline assignment: CDR1 SGHTA and CDR2 FQGTGA.

This rearrangement joins TRBV19 to TRBJ1-5, with 7 bases aligning to TRBD1. Looked up from germline, CDR1 is LNHDA and CDR2 is SQIVND (reference sequence). J gave up 6 bases and V 3 bases, and 14 bases lay outside the gene matches. The CDR3 has 17 amino acids. The CDR3 spells CASSIYPPRGRVQPQHF. CDR3 DNA: TGTGCCAGTAGTATTTACCCCCCCAGGGGGAGAGTTCAGCCCCAGCATTTT.

The chain links TRBV7-9 to TRBJ2-3, with D unresolved. Per germline, CDR1 SEHNR and CDR2 FQNEAQ (reference sequence). Trimming cost V 1 base and J 4 bases, with 18 bases left between them. This CDR3 is built from 17 residues. CDR3 DNA sequence: TGTGCCAGCAGCTTAGGGTCAGGTCCTGCCCTCCCAGATACGCAGTATTTT. This sequence encodes CASSLGSGPALPDTQYF. The entire variable domain, with the rest obtained from reference TRBV7-9 and TRBJ2-3, is as follows: DTGVSQNPRHKITKRGQNVTFRCDPISEHNRLYWYRQTLGQGPEFLTYFQNEAQLEKSRLLSDRFSAERPKGSFSTLEIQRTEQGDSAMYLCASSLGSGPALPDTQYFGPGTRLTVL.

The V and J genes are TRBV29-1 and TRBJ2-7; no reliable D call. Germline V CDR1 and CDR2: SQVTM, ANQGSEA. CDR3 size: 13 residues. V was pared by 2 bases and J by 2 bases, with 10 bases between. The CDR3 DNA reads as TGCAGCGTTGAAATCGCCGTAACCTACGAGCAGTACTTC. This translates into CSVEIAVTYEQYF.

The rearrangement links TRBV9 to TRBJ1-1; the D is unclear. The CDR3 contains 15 residues. Germline assignment: CDR1 SGDLS and CDR2 YYNGEE. V lost 0 bases and J 3 bases, leaving 12 bases between the germline ends. The CDR3 DNA is TGTGCCAGCAGCGTAGAATCGTTCCAGGACACTGAAGCTTTCTTT. The encoded protein is CASSVESFQDTEAFF.

This clone was seen just once. J is TRBJ2-4 and V is TRBV29-1; D ambiguous. The CDR3 totals 13 residues. Germline assignment: CDR1 SQVTM and CDR2 ANQGSEA. The V end lost 5 bases, the J end lost 1 base, and 9 bases lay between the germline ends. The CDR3 loop is CSVSTKAKNIQYF. CDR3 sequence (DNA): TGCAGCGTTTCGACAAAGGCCAAAAACATTCAGTACTTC. Combining the CDR3 with reference TRBV29-1 and TRBJ2-4 gives the whole variable domain SAVISQKPSRDICQRGTSLTIQCQVDSQVTMMFWYRQQPGQSLTLIATANQGSEATYESGFVIDKFPISRPNLTFSTLTVSNMSPEDSSIYLCSVSTKAKNIQYFGAGTRLSVL.

This clone was counted a few times. V gene TRBV10-3 combines with J gene TRBJ2-3; no clear D. The CDR3 is 13 amino acids. Per the germline V gene, CDR1 is ENHRY and CDR2 is SYGVKD. Trimming took off 3 bases at V and 4 bases at J, with 8 bases between the two ends. The CDR3: CAISDSGPDTQYF. CDR3 coding DNA: TGTGCCATCAGTGACTCTGGACCAGATACGCAGTATTTT.

The genes are TRBV29-1 and TRBJ2-3; the match to TRBD1 covers 8 bases. The CDR3 has 15 residues. Trimming took 6 bases from V and 1 from J; bases not matched to a gene: 9. From germline, CDR1 is SQVTM and CDR2 ANQGSEA. The chain's CDR3 is CSVVMDRVGTDTQYF. The CDR3 bases are TGCAGCGTCGTCATGGACAGGGTTGGCACAGATACGCAGTATTTT.

The gene calls are TRBV7-2 and TRBJ1-2; D gene ambiguous. V lost 6 bases to trimming and J lost 4 bases, with 12 bases between them. Germline lookup yields CDR1 SGHTA and CDR2 FQGNSA. The CDR3 consists of 13 residues. The CDR3 spells CASSLQKTYGYTF. DNA for the CDR3: TGTGCCAGCAGTCTACAGAAAACCTATGGCTACACCTTC.

This chain uses TRBV5-4 with TRBJ1-1; TRBD1 agrees at 7 bases. The CDR3 covers 13 residues. Germline CDR1 reads SGHNT; CDR2 reads YYREEE (reference sequence). V gave up 4 bases and J gave up 4 bases; unmatched junction bases: 4. DNA of the CDR3: TGTGCCAGCAGCGCCCAGGGGGGCACTGAAGCTTTCTTT. This codes for CASSAQGGTEAFF.

CDR3 in DNA: TGTGCCACCAAAGGGACAGGGGATCGGCCCCAGCATTTT. It specifies CATKGTGDRPQHF. The genes are TRBV6-5 and TRBJ1-5, with TRBD1 matching over 10 bases. V lost 10 bases to trimming and J lost 9 bases; unmatched junction nucleotides: 9. Germline lookup yields CDR1 MNHEY and CDR2 SVGAGI. The length of the CDR3 is 13 residues.

The chain couples TRBV18 to TRBJ2-6; D gene ambiguous. V lost 4 bases and J 8 bases, leaving 9 bases between the germline ends. The CDR3 has 13 residues. Germline-derived CDR1 and CDR2 are KGHSH and LQKENI. The CDR3 sequence: CASSLFDTNVLTF. CDR3 in DNA: TGTGCCAGCTCACTTTTCGATACCAACGTCCTGACTTTC.

The gene calls are TRBV21-1 and TRBJ1-1; the listed D gene, TRBD1, was not tested against the DNA. TRBV21-1 is described as a pseudogene. This CDR3 comprises 12 residues. The CDR3 spells CASPGQGVGAFF. The CDR3 nucleotides read TGTGCCAGCCCCGGACAGGGGGTGGGTGCTTTCTTT.

The chain joins TRBV11-2 to TRBJ1-5; D unresolved. The CDR3 loop spans 13 amino acids. Germline loops: CDR1 SGHAT, CDR2 FQNNGV. V gave up 5 bases and J gave up 4 bases, with 9 bases separating them. CDR3 in DNA: TGTGCCAGCAGCCCCACGACAAATCAGCCCCAGCATTTT. This encodes CASSPTTNQPQHF.

This clone appeared a few times. This rearrangement joins TRBV5-1 to TRBJ2-3, with TRBD2 identical over 8 bases. The germline V gene has CDR1 SGHRS and CDR2 YFSETQ. This CDR3 has 14 amino acids. Trimming cost V 7 bases and J 4 bases; bases outside gene matches: 8. The CDR3 DNA reads TGCGCCAGCTATGGCGGGGGGCAATCAGATACGCAGTATTTT. Amino acids: CASYGGGQSDTQYF.

The chain links TRBV7-2 to TRBJ2-7, with TRBD1 matching over 11 bases. The V segment lost 1 base and the J segment 3 bases; nucleotides outside the gene matches: 2. This CDR3 comprises 15 residues. Germline CDR1 and CDR2: SGHTA and FQGNSA. CDR3 in amino acids: CASSLGGQGGYEQYF. The CDR3 bases are TGTGCCAGCAGCTTAGGGGGACAGGGGGGCTACGAGCAGTACTTC.

The J gene is TRBJ1-6, the V gene TRBV7-2; possible D gene TRBD1, 5 bases. From germline, CDR1 is SGHTA and CDR2 FQGNSA. The V and J ends lost 1 base and 4 bases respectively, with 11 bases between them. The CDR3 consists of 16 residues. For the CDR3, the DNA is TGTGCCAGCAGCTTAGGTTCAGGGATGTATAATTCACCCCTCCACTTT. As protein: CASSLGSGMYNSPLHF. The complete variable domain, with remaining parts taken from reference TRBV7-2 and TRBJ1-6, reads GAGVSQSPSNKVTEKGKDVELRCDPISGHTALYWYRQSLGQGLEFLIYFQGNSAPDKSGLPSDRFSAERTGGSVSTLTIQRTQQEDSAVYLCASSLGSGMYNSPLHFGNGTRLTVT.

This chain uses TRBV5-4 with TRBJ1-4, with D uncertain. Germline loops: CDR1 SGHNT, CDR2 YYREEE (reference sequence). The CDR3 spans 15 residues. Trimming left V 4 bases short and J 6 bases short, with 16 bases between. The chain's CDR3 is CASSRSGRPDEKLFF. For the CDR3, the DNA is TGTGCCAGCAGCCGGTCGGGGAGACCAGATGAAAAACTGTTTTTT.

The chain is built from TRBV28 and TRBJ1-6, with 8 positions matching TRBD1. This CDR3 spans 16 amino acids. The J segment lost 7 bases and the V segment lost 6 bases, leaving 11 bases of the junction unmatched. The germline V gene has CDR1 MDHEN and CDR2 SYDVKM. The CDR3 nucleotides read TGTGCCAGCAGGGGGGGCCTCGGGACAGGCAATTCACCCCTCCACTTT. Amino acids: CASRGGLGTGNSPLHF.

A few counts support this clone. The chain recombines TRBV2 with TRBJ1-2, with D uncertain. V lost 2 bases and J lost 8, with 9 bases in between. CDR1 SNHLY and CDR2 FYNNEI come from the germline V gene. The CDR3 has 12 amino acids. CDR3 DNA: TGTGCCAGCAGTGAACTTCGATCGGGCTACACCTTC. Its translation is CASSELRSGYTF. Combining the CDR3 with reference TRBV2 and TRBJ1-2 gives the whole variable domain EPEVTQTPSHQVTQMGQEVILRCVPISNHLYFYWYRQILGQKVEFLVSFYNNEISEKSEIFDDQFSVERPDGSNFTLKIRSTKLEDSAMYFCASSELRSGYTFGSGTRLTVV.

The V gene is TRBV11-2, the J gene TRBJ1-2; D may be TRBD1 (6 bases). Trimming left V 3 bases short and J 3 bases short, with 14 bases between. The CDR3 is made up of 15 amino acids. The germline CDR1 and CDR2 sequences are SGHAT and FQNNGV. The CDR3 nucleotides are TGTGCCAGCAGCTTGAGGGGCAGGGGAGACTATGGCTACACCTTC. It encodes CASSLRGRGDYGYTF. Looking up the rest from reference TRBV11-2 and TRBJ1-2 gives the full variable domain: EAGVAQSPRYKIIEKRQSVAFWCNPISGHATLYWYQQILGQGPKLLIQFQNNGVVDDSQLPKDRFSAERLKGVDSTLKIQPAKLEDSAVYLCASSLRGRGDYGYTFGSGTRLTVV.

The J gene is TRBJ1-1, the V gene TRBV4-3; D gene unclear. V lost 5 bases to trimming and J lost 3 bases, with 13 bases between them. Germline CDR1 is LGHNA and CDR2 is YSLEER. The CDR3 sequence is 14 residues long. The CDR3 region is CASSETSLDTEAFF. CDR3 nucleotide sequence: TGCGCCAGCAGCGAAACGTCTCTGGACACTGAAGCTTTCTTT.

The chain carries TRBV5-1 and TRBJ2-7, with unresolved D. V was cut by 2 bases and J by 0 bases, with 18 bases left in between. This CDR3 spans 17 amino acids. CDR1 and CDR2 (germline): SGHRS, YFSETQ. The chain's CDR3 is CASSFLLSDTNSYEQYF. The CDR3 DNA reads as TGCGCCAGCAGCTTTCTTCTCTCAGACACCAACTCCTACGAGCAGTACTTC. The whole variable domain, remainder taken from reference TRBV5-1 and TRBJ2-7, is KAGVTQTPRYLIKTRGQQVTLSCSPISGHRSVSWYQQTPGQGLQFLFEYFSETQRNKGNFPGRFSGRQFSNSRSEMNVSTLELGDSALYLCASSFLLSDTNSYEQYFGPGTRLTVT.

This clone appeared once. V is TRBV7-2 and J is TRBJ1-2, with D hard to call. Trimming removed 1 base at V and 5 bases at J, with 17 bases between. CDR3 size: 16 residues. Germline V gene lookup returns CDR1 SGHTA and CDR2 FQGNSA. For the CDR3, the DNA is TGTGCCAGCAGCTTAGACGGTCCCAGAGAATTATATGGCTACACCTTC. Translating gives CASSLDGPRELYGYTF.

The chain has TRBV30 and TRBJ2-6; D is undetermined. Looked up from germline, CDR1 is GTSNPN and CDR2 is SVGIG (reference sequence). The CDR3 sequence is 15 residues long. The V end was cut by 0 bases, the J end by 1 base, with 7 bases between. The CDR3 region has the DNA TGTGCCTGGAGTGTTTGGGGTTCTGGGGCCAACGTCCTGACTTTC. Translated, it gives CAWSVWGSGANVLTF.

CDR3 nucleotides: TGTGCCAGCAGCTTGACCATACAGGGGCCAGGGGCCGGGGAGCTGTTTTTT. Its protein product is CASSLTIQGPGAGELFF. This chain connects TRBV5-5 to TRBJ2-2, with 7 nucleotides matching TRBD1. Losses at the gene ends were 1 base for V and 6 bases for J; bases not matched to a gene: 12. The V gene's germline CDR1 is SGHKS and CDR2 YYEKEE (reference sequence). The CDR3 runs 17 residues.